Detailed here is one T cell receptor beta chain. The source of the sample is a study of shared clonotypes between healthy human individuals. Sorted-subset replicate PCRs used roughly 210 ng of genomic DNA. This amount corresponded to 30,000 to 35,000 T cell genomes. Sequenced by immunoSEQ multiplex PCR; TCRdb stores in-frame clones only, minus some. The sample records nearly 2 million clones, about 95% being singletons. CDR1 SGDLS and CDR2 YYNGEE come from the germline V gene. Trimming shortened V by 3 bases and J by 0 bases, and 11 bases separated the two germline ends. CDR3 length: 15 amino acids. Naive CD8 cells, CD45RO-negative and positively selected for CCR7, excluded terminally differentiated effector memory CD45RA+ cells.

The TCR originated in a man younger than 35 in good health. The rearrangement links TRBV9 to TRBJ2-3; D is possibly TRBD1 (5 bases). Sequences were obtained from naive CD8+ T cells sorted from blood. CDR3 amino acids: CASSATDTSTDTQYF. DNA of the CDR3: TGTGCCAGCAGCGCAACGGACACTAGCACAGATACGCAGTATTTT.